This T cell receptor beta chain was sequenced for a study of cytomegalovirus exposure and HLA in healthy donors. Study-wide points: TCR beta chains numbering some 160 were designated cytomegalovirus-associated. High sensitivity and specificity were reportedly achieved when the classifier diagnosed cytomegalovirus status.

V was clipped by 1 base and J by 8 bases, with 18 bases between them. The V gene's germline CDR1 is SGHNT and CDR2 YYREEE (reference sequence). The CDR3 contains 15 residues. A word on this clone: Its specificity is unknown.

The study ran its PCR with 60 Vbeta and 13 Jbeta primers. Generated by immunoSEQ multiplex PCR, the TCRdb table keeps only in-frame clones and is missing some. Of around 180,000 clones listed, roughly 85% are singletons. The receptor's source is a boy aged 2 to 9 in good health and CMV-seronegative. Sequenced: PBMCs. The V and J genes are TRBV5-4 and TRBJ1-2; D is possibly TRBD1 (5 bases). The CDR3 bases are TGTGCCAGCAGCTTGCGGGGAGGGGAGGTGTGGGGCTACACCTTC. It encodes CASSLRGGEVWGYTF.